The text below deals with one TCR beta chain. Its antigen is not known. TCRdb reprocessed the RT-PCR reads with MiXCR, giving one entry per CDR3 protein. The sample has approximately 530,000 distinct CDR3 sequences, roughly 13% seen once; the top ten hold around 13%. Germline V gives CDR1 SGHRS, CDR2 YFSETQ. The V gene end was trimmed by 3 bases and the J gene end by 1 base; junction bases not matched to a gene: 2. There are 15 residues in the CDR3. The data derive from a study of response to subunit inactivated influenza vaccine. General study points: Few new T cells, the authors suggested, are recruited by each seasonal influenza vaccination.

The sequence derives from a man aged 45-65 years who received an inactivated influenza vaccine. The sequencing here drew on PBMCs from blood, taken more than 35 days after vaccination. The chain recombines TRBV5-1 with TRBJ1-1; 11 positions match TRBD1. CDR3 sequence reads: CASSSGQGANTEAFF. As DNA, the CDR3 is TGCGCCAGCAGCTCTGGACAGGGGGCGAACACTGAAGCTTTCTTT. The full variable domain, completed using reference TRBV5-1 and TRBJ1-1, is KAGVTQTPRYLIKTRGQQVTLSCSPISGHRSVSWYQQTPGQGLQFLFEYFSETQRNKGNFPGRFSGRQFSNSRSEMNVSTLELGDSALYLCASSSGQGANTEAFFGQGTRLTVV.